The clone carrying this T cell receptor beta chain was seen a handful of times. This sample is drawn from a study of memory CD4+ T cells and cytomegalovirus serostatus. For the study at large: Healthy Belgian adult donors included nine or ten CMV-positive and fewer than 25 CMV-negative people.

The sort gate was single viable CD3+CD4+CD8-CD45RO+ cells for memory CD4+ T cells. The CDR3 contains 15 residues. In germline, CDR1 is KGHSH, CDR2 LQKENI. The trim removed 5 bases at V and 5 bases at J, leaving 5 bases unmatched. The assay was immunoSEQ multiplex PCR, and TCRdb's table has in-frame clones only and misses some. The profile covers about 75,000 clones, with 78% appearing a single time and 2.5% to 3% taken by the ten largest. The chain employs TRBV18 and TRBJ1-5, with TRBD1 matching 11 bases. The sample taken for sequencing was memory CD4+ T cells from blood. The TCR originated in an adult in good health and CMV-seropositive. CDR3 sequence reads: CASSAGTGGYQPQHF. In DNA, the CDR3 is TGTGCCAGCTCAGCCGGGACAGGGGGTTATCAGCCCCAGCATTTT.